These 8 T cell receptor beta chains share one sample of origin, sequenced in a study of blood T cell repertoires in COVID-19. The table came from immunoSEQ multiplex PCR; TCRdb's copy has only in-frame clones and leaves some out. The sample records 150,000 to 200,000 clones, roughly 90% being singletons. Sequencing was done on a sample of peripheral blood. These receptors were collected from a man aged 25-40 years with COVID-19, enrolled during active disease.

The chain links TRBV28 to TRBJ1-6; D gene unclear. The germline V and J ends were trimmed by 3 bases and 0 bases, with 9 bases remaining between them. Germline loops: CDR1 MDHEN, CDR2 SYDVKM. This CDR3 has 16 residues. The CDR3 coding sequence is TGTGCCAGCAGTTTGAGGGCCTTCTCCTATAATTCACCCCTCCACTTT. Translation: CASSLRAFSYNSPLHF.

This clone was recorded only once. This sequence joins TRBV6-5 and TRBJ2-7; 7 nucleotides line up with TRBD2. The J segment lost 3 bases and the V segment lost 4 bases, leaving 12 bases of the junction unmatched. This CDR3 has 16 residues. Germline lookup yields CDR1 MNHEY and CDR2 SVGAGI. In nucleotides, the CDR3 is TGTGCCAGCAGTTCTGAGCCGGGGGGACTTGGCTACGAGCAGTACTTC. Residues: CASSSEPGGLGYEQYF.

The rearrangement links TRBV7-6 to TRBJ2-1; 9 bases are a match to TRBD2. The CDR3 has 13 amino acids. Germline CDR1 SGHVS, CDR2 FNYEAQ. Trimming cost V 0 bases and J 10 bases; bases outside gene matches: 1. In nucleotides, the CDR3 is TGTGCCAGCAGCTTAGCGACTAGCGGCGAGCAGTTCTTC. It is translated as CASSLATSGEQFF.

This chain links TRBV27 with TRBJ1-5; maybe TRBD1 (5 bases). Trimming removed 2 bases from V and 5 bases from J, with 13 bases in between. This CDR3 spans 15 amino acids. Germline values: CDR1 MNHEY, CDR2 SMNVEV (reference sequence). The CDR3 DNA is TGTGCCAGCAGTTTAGGCGCAGGGCGGCATCAGCCCCAGCATTTT. This gives the protein CASSLGAGRHQPQHF.

The chain combines TRBV5-1 with TRBJ1-6; 9 bases are shared with TRBD1. This CDR3 has 15 residues. Germline-derived CDR1 and CDR2 are SGHRS and YFSETQ. J lost 10 bases, V lost 0 bases, and 5 bases had no gene match. The CDR3 coding sequence is TGCGCCAGCAGCTTGGAGGGACAGGGCACATCACCCCTCCACTTT. This gives the protein CASSLEGQGTSPLHF.

Notes on this clone: The same CDR3 also results from other DNA sequences found in this sample. The V call is TRBV27, the J call TRBJ1-5; D ambiguous. The CDR3 contains 14 residues. V lost 4 bases to trimming and J lost 2 bases, with 9 bases between them. CDR1 MNHEY and CDR2 SMNVEV come from the germline V gene (reference sequence). CDR3 residues: CASSYRGGNQPQHF. In DNA, the CDR3 is TGTGCCAGCAGTTATCGGGGTGGCAATCAGCCCCAGCATTTT.

The V call is TRBV4-3, the J call TRBJ2-7; D may be TRBD1 (6 bases). V dropped 3 bases and J dropped 5 bases, with 14 bases sitting between them. CDR1 and CDR2 (germline): LGHNA, YSLEER. The CDR3 has 14 residues. CDR3 sequence reads: CASSHLTGFNEQYF. The CDR3 DNA follows: TGCGCCAGCAGCCACCTGACAGGATTCAACGAGCAGTACTTC.

The genes are TRBV6-4 and TRBJ1-2; D is unresolved. Trimming cost V 5 bases and J 3 bases, with 13 bases left between them. The CDR3 is 14 amino acids. Germline CDR1 is MRHNA and CDR2 is SNTAGT. The CDR3 DNA is TGTGCCAGCAGTCCCGGGAGAGGTCACTATGGCTACACCTTC. Translating it yields CASSPGRGHYGYTF.